This TCR beta chain is drawn from a study of shared clonotypes between healthy human individuals. V was pared by 3 bases and J by 8 bases, with 6 bases of the junction left unmatched. The CDR3 totals 15 residues. Germline assignment: CDR1 SGDLS and CDR2 YYNGEE. Replicate PCRs from sorted subsets contained roughly 200 ng DNA, which is roughly 30,000 T cell genomes. This table comes from immunoSEQ multiplex PCR, and its TCRdb copy is limited to in-frame clones, with some not included. In the table there are 2 million to 3 million clones, roughly 93% of which are singletons. The sequence was collected from a man between 18 and 29 years old in good health. Some clones in this sample may be carry-over from other donors' samples. V usage is TRBV9 and J usage is TRBJ2-1; 12 bases agree with TRBD2. Sequencing was carried out using naive CD4+ T cells from PBMCs. The subset was: CD45RA+ positively selected. CDR3 region: CASSATSGRFHEQFF. The CDR3 bases are TGTGCCAGCAGCGCAACTAGCGGGAGGTTCCATGAGCAGTTCTTC.